The 16 T cell receptor beta chains in this list originate from one sample, sequenced in a study of blood T cell repertoires in COVID-19. Libraries were prepared by immunoSEQ multiplex PCR; TCRdb keeps only in-frame clonotypes and omits some of them. The repertoire holds 80,000 to 100,000 clones, with around 88% as singletons. The sequenced material came from peripheral blood. The receptor set was obtained from a man aged 50-59 years with COVID-19, enrolled during active disease.

V gene TRBV7-2 combines with J gene TRBJ2-1, with D possibly TRBD2 on 7 matching bases. Germline-derived CDR1 and CDR2 are SGHTA and FQGNSA. This CDR3 is 14 amino acids long. Trimming took 0 bases from V and 7 from J, leaving 10 bases between them. CDR3 amino acids: CASSLAGGLNEQFF. The CDR3 DNA reads as TGTGCCAGCAGCTTAGCGGGGGGGCTAAATGAGCAGTTCTTC.

The V and J genes are TRBV28 and TRBJ1-6; 9 bases map to TRBD1. The V gene end was trimmed by 4 bases and the J gene end by 9 bases; junction bases not matched to a gene: 13. The length of the CDR3 is 17 residues. Per the germline V gene, CDR1 is MDHEN and CDR2 is SYDVKM. The CDR3 spells CASSSPRDRVFGSPLHF. In DNA form, the CDR3 reads TGTGCCAGCAGTTCTCCCCGGGACAGGGTGTTCGGTTCACCCCTCCACTTT.

The CDR3 DNA reads TGCGCCAGCAGCCAAGACTCTAATTACAATGAGCAGTTCTTC. Translated: CASSQDSNYNEQFF. The chain combines TRBV4-3 with TRBJ2-1, with D uncertain. This CDR3 has 14 residues. V shed 0 bases and J shed 4 bases, with 7 bases lying between them. Germline V lookup: CDR1 LGHNA, CDR2 YSLEER.

This chain uses TRBV18 with TRBJ1-1; D call uncertain. The V end lost 4 bases, the J end lost 1 base, and 25 bases lay between the germline ends. Germline-derived CDR1 and CDR2 are KGHSH and LQKENI. CDR3 length equals 19 residues. The CDR3, as DNA: TGTGCCAGCTCACGAAGGGAGGGAGGAAGGGCGGATCAGAACACTGAAGCTTTCTTT. This encodes CASSRREGGRADQNTEAFF.

The rearrangement links TRBV11-3 to TRBJ2-7; D may be TRBD2 (5 bases). V lost 2 bases and J lost 0, with 11 bases in between. There are 15 residues in the CDR3. Germline CDR1 reads SGHNT; CDR2 reads YENEEA. The DNA for the CDR3 is TGTGCCAGCAGCTTACACAGCGGTAACTCCTACGAGCAGTACTTC. It encodes CASSLHSGNSYEQYF.

The rearrangement links TRBV4-2 to TRBJ2-3; D is ambiguous. From germline, CDR1 is LGHNA and CDR2 YNFKEQ. The CDR3 has 15 amino acids. V lost 1 base to trimming and J lost 0 bases, with 8 bases between them. CDR3 nucleotides: TGTGCCAGCAGCCAAGGTCTAGACAGCACAGATACGCAGTATTTT. It yields the protein CASSQGLDSTDTQYF.

The chain has TRBV7-2 and TRBJ2-2, with TRBD2 matching 12 bases. This CDR3 spans 18 amino acids. Losses at the gene ends were 3 bases for V and 0 bases for J; bases not matched to a gene: 5. From germline, CDR1 is SGHTA and CDR2 FQGNSA. CDR3: CASSFPTSGGANTGELFF. In nucleotides, the CDR3 is TGTGCCAGCAGCTTCCCGACTAGCGGGGGCGCGAACACCGGGGAGCTGTTTTTT.

This rearrangement joins TRBV27 to TRBJ1-5, with TRBD1 identical over 8 bases. The germline V gene has CDR1 MNHEY and CDR2 SMNVEV (reference sequence). Trimming took 4 bases from V and 10 from J; bases not matched to a gene: 9. This CDR3 spans 14 amino acids. The chain's CDR3 is CASSSSGQVFPQHF. In nucleotides, the CDR3 is TGTGCCAGCAGTTCCTCGGGACAGGTTTTCCCCCAGCATTTT.

As for this clone: The junction departs from germline at one end; a sequencing error may be responsible. This chain uses TRBV20-1 with TRBJ1-1; D gene unclear. The CDR3 is 11 amino acids. CDR1 and CDR2 (germline): DFQATT, SNEGSKA (reference sequence). The CDR3 nucleotides read TGCAGTGCTAGAGATGGTAGGAGCCCTGACTTT. Translation: CSARDGRSPDF.

The rearrangement uses TRBV15 and TRBJ2-3; D remains unclear. The ends were cut back, 3 bases at V and 0 bases at J, with 7 bases in the middle. The germline V gene has CDR1 LNHNV and CDR2 YYDKDF (reference sequence). The CDR3 runs 14 residues. CDR3 loop: CATSRTGSTDTQYF. CDR3 in DNA: TGTGCCACCAGCAGGACCGGGAGCACAGATACGCAGTATTTT. Looking up the rest from reference TRBV15 and TRBJ2-3 gives the full variable domain: DAMVIQNPRYQVTQFGKPVTLSCSQTLNHNVMYWYQQKSSQAPKLLFHYYDKDFNNEADTPDNFQSRRPNTSFCFLDIRSPGLGDTAMYLCATSRTGSTDTQYFGPGTRLTVL.

The rearrangement joins TRBV6-6 to TRBJ2-7; no clear D. The CDR3 has 12 residues. The germline V gene encodes CDR1 MNHNY and CDR2 SVGAGI (reference sequence). With 7 bases removed from V and 3 bases from J, the gap between germline ends came to 10 bases. CDR3 sequence: CASTPGLYEQYF. The CDR3 nucleotides read TGTGCCAGCACCCCGGGTCTCTACGAGCAGTACTTC.

V is TRBV9 and J is TRBJ2-1; 10 bases are shared with TRBD2. Trimming removed 1 base from V and 3 bases from J; junction bases left unmatched: 4. Germline CDR1 and CDR2: SGDLS and YYNGEE. There are 16 residues in the CDR3. For the CDR3, the DNA is TGTGCCAGCAGCGTAACTAGCGGGGCTTTCTACAATGAGCAGTTCTTC. This gives the protein CASSVTSGAFYNEQFF.

J is TRBJ2-6 and V is TRBV19, with 10 positions matching TRBD1. The CDR3 is 15 amino acids. Germline trimming cut 10 bases from V and 2 bases from J; bases unmatched to any gene: 5. CDR1 is LNHDA, CDR2 SQIVND, per germline (reference sequence). Here the CDR3 DNA reads TGTGCCATAGGGGGACAGGGGACTGGGGCCAACGTCCTGACTTTC. Residues: CAIGGQGTGANVLTF.

The chain employs TRBV19 and TRBJ2-7; D is possibly TRBD1 (5 bases). V gave up 1 base and J gave up 6 bases, with 13 bases separating them. CDR1 and CDR2 from the germline V gene are LNHDA and SQIVND (reference sequence). The CDR3 has 14 amino acids. The CDR3 protein is CASSIGAGPGEQYF. CDR3 sequence (DNA): TGTGCCAGTAGTATAGGGGCAGGGCCCGGCGAGCAGTACTTC.

The genes are TRBV11-1 and TRBJ1-2; 9 bases are shared with TRBD1. Germline CDR1 SGHAT, CDR2 FQDESV (reference sequence). This CDR3 has 14 residues. V was pared by 3 bases and J by 6 bases, with 5 bases of the junction left unmatched. DNA of the CDR3: TGTGCCAGCAGCTTGGGACAGGGAGGCAATGGCTACACCTTC. It is translated as CASSLGQGGNGYTF. The entire variable domain, with the rest obtained from reference TRBV11-1 and TRBJ1-2, is as follows: EAEVAQSPRYKITEKSQAVAFWCDPISGHATLYWYRQILGQGPELLVQFQDESVVDDSQLPKDRFSAERLKGVDSTLKIQPAELGDSAMYLCASSLGQGGNGYTFGSGTRLTVV.

The chain links TRBV23-1 to TRBJ2-4; 11 bases line up with TRBD2. TRBV23-1 is reported as an ORF; its role is uncertain. With 3 bases clipped from V and 3 bases from J, the junction kept 13 bases outside the gene matches. The CDR3 loop spans 19 amino acids. CDR3 amino acids: CASSHKFSGGADDKNIQYF. CDR3 in DNA: TGCGCCAGCAGTCATAAGTTTAGCGGGGGGGCCGACGACAAAAACATTCAGTACTTC.